The present TCR beta chain was sequenced within a study of beta chain features in type 1 diabetes. Since all of the isolated RNA was reverse transcribed, expressed TCRB transcripts were what got sequenced. Profiling relied on immunoSEQ multiplex PCR, and the TCRdb table lists in-frame clones only, not all of them. Of about 230,000 clones in the sample, over 9.5% were seen once. This CDR3 comprises 16 residues. Germline CDR1 reads SGHNT; CDR2 reads YYREEE (reference sequence). Trimming took 0 bases from V and 9 from J; bases not matched to a gene: 5. Study results and caveats: cDNA-based sequencing might over-represent cells highly expressing TCR.

This clone was seen once. Its antigen is not identified. Sequencing input: naive CD4+ T cells from blood. This chain links TRBV5-4 with TRBJ2-1, with 14 positions matching TRBD2. The sequence was collected from a woman aged 18-29 years in good health. The CDR3 is CASSLATSGRASEQFF. Here the CDR3 DNA reads TGTGCCAGCAGCTTGGCGACTAGCGGGAGGGCCAGTGAGCAGTTCTTC.